These T cell receptor beta chains were read from a single sample in a study of type 1 and type 2 diabetes patients. Each CDR3 protein gets one entry after TCRdb re-called the multiplex PCR reads with MiXCR. The sample lists approximately 260,000 distinct CDR3 sequences, around 50% occurring once. Sequencing input: peripheral blood mononuclear cells (PBMCs). These receptors were obtained from a man between 18 and 29 years old with type 2 diabetes. Each CDR3 is given with its conserved first and last residue. Fields, in order: D gene, J gene, V gene, clone size, CDR3 DNA, CDR3 protein. D genes are given only for firm matches. Only part of the rows carry a size: once, few, many, or a class if the clone is expanded.

d_gene: NA; j_gene: TRBJ1-5; v_gene: TRBV12-3/TRBV12-4; abundance: NA; CDR3nt: TGTGCCAGCAGTTTATTCCGGGCCGATTACCAACGGCAGCCCCAGCATTTT; CDR3aa: CASSLFRADYQRQPQHF
d_gene: TRBD2; j_gene: TRBJ2-5; v_gene: TRBV11-2; abundance: NA; CDR3nt: TGTGCCAGCAGCTTAGGGGTACTAGCGGAGACCCAGTACTTC; CDR3aa: CASSLGVLAETQYF
d_gene: TRBD1; j_gene: TRBJ2-1; v_gene: TRBV19; abundance: NA; CDR3nt: TGTGCCAGTAGCAGGGGGAGCTCCTACAATGAGCAGTTCTTC; CDR3aa: CASSRGSSYNEQFF
d_gene: TRBD2; j_gene: TRBJ2-7; v_gene: TRBV19; abundance: NA; CDR3nt: TGTGCCAGTAGTTCGGGCGGCGGGGGACTAGCGGTCTACGAGCAGTACTTC; CDR3aa: CASSSGGGGLAVYEQYF
d_gene: NA; j_gene: TRBJ2-5; v_gene: TRBV7-2; abundance: NA; CDR3nt: TGTGCCAGCAGCGGGGTTCGGGAGACCCAGTACTTC; CDR3aa: CASSGVRETQYF
d_gene: NA; j_gene: TRBJ2-5; v_gene: TRBV6-1; abundance: NA; CDR3nt: TGTGCCAGCAGTGAATCATTCGGCGGAGAGACCCAGTACTTC; CDR3aa: CASSESFGGETQYF
d_gene: NA; j_gene: TRBJ2-7; v_gene: TRBV20-1; abundance: NA; CDR3nt: TGCAGTGCCCGGGACGAGACCTACGAGCAGTACTTC; CDR3aa: CSARDETYEQYF
d_gene: NA; j_gene: TRBJ2-1; v_gene: TRBV6-5; abundance: NA; CDR3nt: TGTGCCAGCAGGGACACCGTAAATGAGCAGTTCTTC; CDR3aa: CASRDTVNEQFF
d_gene: NA; j_gene: TRBJ2-3; v_gene: TRBV4-1; abundance: NA; CDR3nt: TGCGCCAGCAGCCAAGATTGGGGCACAGATACGCAGTATTTT; CDR3aa: CASSQDWGTDTQYF
d_gene: TRBD1; j_gene: TRBJ2-5; v_gene: TRBV7-2; abundance: few; CDR3nt: TGTGCCAGCAGCTCCCGGGACAGGGTAGTCCGGGAGACCCAGTACTTC; CDR3aa: CASSSRDRVVRETQYF
d_gene: NA; j_gene: TRBJ1-5; v_gene: TRBV19; abundance: once; CDR3nt: TGTGCCAGTCGTCAGTATTCCAGCAATCAGCCCCAGCATTTT; CDR3aa: CASRQYSSNQPQHF
d_gene: TRBD1; j_gene: TRBJ1-3; v_gene: TRBV5-8; abundance: NA; CDR3nt: TGTGCCAGCAGCTTGGACAGGGGGAACACCATATATTTT; CDR3aa: CASSLDRGNTIYF
d_gene: NA; j_gene: TRBJ2-1; v_gene: TRBV7-6; abundance: NA; CDR3nt: TGTGCCAGCAGCCACCGGGGTGGTTACAATGAGCAGTTCTTC; CDR3aa: CASSHRGGYNEQFF
d_gene: NA; j_gene: TRBJ2-1; v_gene: TRBV19; abundance: NA; CDR3nt: TGTGCCAGTAGTATAGACCGCGACCGGGATCTTGACAATGAGCAGTTCTTC; CDR3aa: CASSIDRDRDLDNEQFF